These T cell receptor beta chains were read from a single sample in a study of blood T cell repertoires in COVID-19. Method: immunoSEQ multiplex PCR; TCRdb's copy keeps in-frame clones and lacks some. The sample holds around 360,000 clones, approximately 89% seen once. Sequenced: PBMCs or T cells enriched from blood (not recorded which). The source of these receptors is a man aged 40-49 years in a cohort exposed to, infected with or recovered from COVID-19 (not recorded which). Both conserved end residues are part of each CDR3. The order of the fields is V gene, J gene, CDR3 protein.

V: TRBV19
J: TRBJ1-5
CDR3: CASSIEGAKQPQHF

V: TRBV7-2
J: TRBJ1-5
CDR3: CASSLGGGTNQPQHF

V: TRBV4-2
J: TRBJ2-3
CDR3: CASSQDGVAGVDTQYF

V: TRBV25-1
J: TRBJ2-3
CDR3: CASSPARLAGSTDTQYF

V: TRBV18
J: TRBJ1-3
CDR3: CASSHDRGPGNTIYF

V: TRBV28
J: TRBJ1-2
CDR3: CATKTGGLNYGYTF

V: TRBV10-3
J: TRBJ1-5
CDR3: CAISEPGTGKAQHF

V: TRBV12-2
J: TRBJ2-4
CDR3: CASRLVRRLAKNIQYF

V: TRBV20-1
J: TRBJ1-5
CDR3: CSASGDRGNQPQHF

V: TRBV18
J: TRBJ2-4
CDR3: CASSPGGLAKNIQYF

V: TRBV18
J: TRBJ2-5
CDR3: CASSPPSRTGETQYF

V: TRBV7-3
J: TRBJ1-2
CDR3: CASSATGLHGYTF

V: TRBV5-1
J: TRBJ1-5
CDR3: CASSKNTGGNQPQHF

V: TRBV27
J: TRBJ2-5
CDR3: CASSLDRNQETQYF

V: TRBV5-1
J: TRBJ1-4
CDR3: CASSLGGLTEKLFF

V: TRBV7-9
J: TRBJ1-1
CDR3: CASRGWGQGGTEAFF

V: TRBV9
J: TRBJ1-3
CDR3: CASSVELSGNTIYF

V: TRBV28
J: TRBJ1-4
CDR3: CASSPGQLNEKLFF

V: TRBV3-1/TRBV3-2
J: TRBJ2-2
CDR3: CASSQLIAGEHTGELFF

V: TRBV2
J: TRBJ1-3
CDR3: CASSNRGFGNTIYF

V: TRBV19
J: TRBJ1-4
CDR3: CASSISGGTNEKLFF

V: TRBV27
J: TRBJ1-1
CDR3: CASSLSAGWNTEAFF

V: TRBV28
J: TRBJ1-1
CDR3: CASTSQGLRAEAFF

V: TRBV27
J: TRBJ1-1
CDR3: CASSLSDRGGTEAFF

V: TRBV28
J: TRBJ1-2
CDR3: CASRGTGGGYGYTF